This passage covers 4 T cell receptor beta chains from one sample sequenced in a study of T cell repertoires in cytomegalovirus infection. TCRdb fed the reads into MiXCR, producing one record per CDR3 protein. The sample lists 450,000 to 600,000 distinct CDR3 sequences, around 11% seen once, with approximately 10% in the top ten. The sequenced material came from PBMCs. The receptors stem from a human donor in good health (CMV status not recorded). Some clones in this sample may be carry-over from other donors' samples.

The rearrangement uses TRBV28 and TRBJ2-7; TRBD1 matches 9 bases. The germline CDR1 and CDR2 sequences are MDHEN and SYDVKM. CDR3 length: 14 residues. V lost 5 bases, J lost 9 bases, and 11 bases stayed unmatched. The CDR3 sequence is CASSPPGQGGWQYF. CDR3 sequence (DNA): TGTGCCAGCAGTCCACCGGGACAGGGTGGATGGCAGTACTTC. Full variable domain (outside the CDR3, taken from reference TRBV28 and TRBJ2-7): DVKVTQSSRYLVKRTGEKVFLECVQDMDHENMFWYRQDPGLGLRLIYFSYDVKMKEKGDIPEGYSVSREKKERFSLILESASTNQTSMYLCASSPPGQGGWQYFGPGTRLTVT.

Ten or more counts support this clonotype. The chain links TRBV7-3 to TRBJ1-5; D possibly corresponds to TRBD1 (5 bases). Trimming pared 5 bases from V and 6 bases from J, leaving 11 bases between. The CDR3 contains 13 residues. Germline V CDR1 and CDR2: SGHTA, FQGTGA. The chain's CDR3 is CASSTIGGQPQHF. The CDR3 bases are TGTGCCAGCAGCACGATTGGGGGTCAGCCCCAGCATTTT.

This clonotype was seen only a few times. The chain couples TRBV20-1 to TRBJ2-1, with 9 bases identical to TRBD2. Germline V CDR1 and CDR2: DFQATT, SNEGSKA (reference sequence). The CDR3 contains 15 residues. The J segment lost 7 bases and the V segment lost 4 bases, leaving 11 bases of the junction unmatched. CDR3 sequence: CSATGASGVRNEQFF. CDR3 sequence (DNA): TGCAGTGCTACTGGGGCTAGCGGGGTTAGGAATGAGCAGTTCTTC.

This clonotype was picked up many times. CDR3 amino acids: CASSLARGNGRNEQFF. CDR3 nucleotide sequence: TGCGCCAGCAGCTTGGCCCGAGGGAATGGCCGGAATGAGCAGTTCTTC. The chain carries TRBV5-1 and TRBJ2-1, with D possibly TRBD2 on 5 matching bases. Germline V lookup: CDR1 SGHRS, CDR2 YFSETQ. This CDR3 comprises 16 residues. V was trimmed by 0 bases and J by 7 bases, leaving 17 bases between them.